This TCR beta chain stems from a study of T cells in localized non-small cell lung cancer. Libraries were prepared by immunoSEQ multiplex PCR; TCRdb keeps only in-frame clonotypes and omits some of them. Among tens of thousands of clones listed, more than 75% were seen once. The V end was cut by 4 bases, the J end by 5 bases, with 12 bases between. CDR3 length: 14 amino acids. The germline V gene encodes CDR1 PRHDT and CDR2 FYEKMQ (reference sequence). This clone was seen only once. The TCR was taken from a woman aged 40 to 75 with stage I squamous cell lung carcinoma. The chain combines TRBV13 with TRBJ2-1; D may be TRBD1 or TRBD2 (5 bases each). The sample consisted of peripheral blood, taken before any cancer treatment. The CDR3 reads CASSSGRGDNEQFF. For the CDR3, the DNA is TGTGCCAGCAGCTCCGGTCGGGGCGACAATGAGCAGTTCTTC.